The sequence of this T cell receptor beta chain was determined in a study of blood T cell repertoires in COVID-19. Turning to the study itself: Samples representing acute and convalescent COVID-19 were sourced from the United States, Italy and Spain. The analysed material was cDNA or gDNA that came from T cells, B-cell-depleted T cells, or PBMCs.

In the original analysis: Estimates of nucleated cell counts were drawn from the amplification of reference gene primers. Clones were read by immunoSEQ multiplex PCR, and TCRdb kept only the in-frame ones, dropping some. V and J calls plus clone size are reproduced from that table; the DNA served to infer D and trimming. The sample gives over 95,000 clones, around 89% of which show up once; about 18% is in the top ten. Germline V gene lookup returns CDR1 SGHTA and CDR2 FQGNSA. CDR3 size: 14 residues. The V gene end was trimmed by 5 bases and the J gene end by 6 bases; junction bases not matched to a gene: 6.

The origin of this receptor is a human donor with acute or convalescent COVID-19. The donor label of this sample is uncertain. Sequencing input: peripheral blood. The chain has TRBV7-2 and TRBJ1-4, with 7 bases identical to TRBD1. The CDR3 spells CASSVQGTDEKLFF. CDR3 nucleotide sequence: TGTGCCAGCAGCGTACAGGGGACGGATGAAAAACTGTTTTTT.